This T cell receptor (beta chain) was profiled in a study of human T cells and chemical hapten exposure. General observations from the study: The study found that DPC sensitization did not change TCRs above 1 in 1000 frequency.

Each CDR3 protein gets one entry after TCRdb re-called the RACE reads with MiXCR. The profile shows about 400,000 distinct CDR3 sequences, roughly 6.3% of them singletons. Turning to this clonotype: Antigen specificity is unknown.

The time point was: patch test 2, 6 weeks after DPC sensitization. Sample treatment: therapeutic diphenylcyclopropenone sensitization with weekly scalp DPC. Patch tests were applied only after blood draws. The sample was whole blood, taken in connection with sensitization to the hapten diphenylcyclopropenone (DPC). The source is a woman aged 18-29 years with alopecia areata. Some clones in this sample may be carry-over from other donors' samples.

CDR3 sequence (DNA): TGCGCCAGCAGCCTGGGACTGAGGGGGACTCAAAACATTCAGTACTTC. It specifies CASSLGLRGTQNIQYF. J is TRBJ2-4 and V is TRBV4-3; perhaps D is TRBD1 or TRBD2 (6 bases each). Germline V CDR1 and CDR2: LGHNA, YSLEER. CDR3 length: 16 residues. Between the trimmed V and J ends, which lost 4 bases and 5 bases, there was a span of 18 bases.